The rows below give T cell receptor beta chains drawn from one sample of a study of blood T cell repertoires in COVID-19. TCRdb keeps only in-frame clones here, not all; method: immunoSEQ multiplex PCR. The table shows 110,000 or so clones, with 75% to 90% occurring only once. Sequencing was done on a sample of peripheral blood. These receptors originate from a woman in her sixties or seventies with COVID-19, enrolled during active disease. Both conserved end residues are part of each CDR3. A D gene is named only where the DNA matches it firmly. Not all rows give a size; the values are once, few, many and, for expanded clones, a class.

abundance	d_gene	v_gene	j_gene	CDR3aa	CDR3nt
NA	NA	TRBV5-1	TRBJ2-1	CASSLDPRGRSYNEQFF	TGCGCCAGCAGCTTGGATCCGCGGGGGCGATCCTACAATGAGCAGTTCTTC
NA	NA	TRBV5-4	TRBJ2-6	CASSLGGTSYSGANVLTF	TGTGCCAGCAGCTTGGGGGGGACTTCCTACTCTGGGGCCAACGTCCTGACTTTC
NA	TRBD1	TRBV27	TRBJ1-3	CASSATGLLGNTIYF	TGTGCCAGCAGTGCGACAGGGCTCCTTGGAAACACCATATATTTT
NA	TRBD2	TRBV19	TRBJ2-3	CASWGGSSTDTQYF	TGTGCCAGCTGGGGGGGGTCTAGCACAGATACGCAGTATTTT
NA	NA	TRBV24-1	TRBJ2-5	CATSDYGSDHQETQYF	TGTGCCACCAGTGATTACGGGTCCGATCACCAAGAGACCCAGTACTTC
NA	TRBD2	TRBV7-2	TRBJ2-3	CASSRGLAGLGADTQYF	TGTGCCAGCAGCCGGGGACTAGCGGGCTTGGGGGCAGATACGCAGTATTTT
NA	TRBD2	TRBV7-2	TRBJ2-7	CASSVVGLAGVGSSTSMYF	TGTGCCAGCAGCGTAGTGGGACTAGCGGGGGTAGGGTCCTCTACGAGCATGTACTTC
NA	NA	TRBV21-1	TRBJ1-2	CASSRQKEDYGYTF	TGTGCCAGCAGCCGACAGAAGGAAGACTATGGCTACACCTTC
NA	NA	TRBV6-6	TRBJ1-2	CASSETDYGYTF	TGTGCCAGCAGTGAGACAGATTATGGCTACACCTTC
many	NA	TRBV7-2	TRBJ1-2	CAVTQGYGYTF	TGTGCCGTGACCCAGGGCTATGGCTACACCTTC
NA	TRBD1	TRBV4-2	TRBJ1-3	CASSRHRGGSGNTIYF	TGTGCCAGCAGCCGGCACAGGGGAGGCTCTGGAAACACCATATATTTT
once	NA	TRBV7-8	TRBJ2-5	CASSFVQGAQYF	TGTGCCAGCAGCTTCGTGCAGGGTGCCCAGTACTTC
NA	TRBD1	TRBV4-2	TRBJ2-7	CASSPLHGQGDEQYF	TGTGCCAGCAGCCCCCTCCATGGACAGGGGGACGAGCAGTACTTC
NA	TRBD1	TRBV3-1/TRBV3-2	TRBJ1-4	CASSHGGQGFEKLFF	TGTGCCAGCAGCCACGGGGGACAGGGATTTGAAAAACTGTTTTTT
NA	NA	TRBV2	TRBJ1-1	CASSSGIEAFF	TGTGCCAGCAGTTCAGGGATCGAAGCTTTCTTT
NA	TRBD1	TRBV7-9	TRBJ2-6	CASSLGQANSGANVLTF	TGTGCCAGCAGCCTCGGACAGGCGAACTCTGGGGCCAACGTCCTGACTTTC
NA	NA	TRBV6-2/TRBV6-3	TRBJ1-5	CASSYLGGVNQPQHF	TGTGCCAGCAGCTACTTGGGGGGGGTCAATCAGCCCCAGCATTTT
NA	NA	TRBV27	TRBJ2-1	CASSPQGYEQFF	TGTGCCAGCAGTCCCCAGGGGTATGAGCAGTTCTTC
NA	TRBD2	TRBV9	TRBJ2-5	CASSPGGLEQETQYF	TGTGCCAGCAGCCCGGGGGGACTAGAGCAAGAGACCCAGTACTTC
NA	TRBD1	TRBV5-1	TRBJ1-1	CASREEGARWRVMNTEAFF	TGCGCCAGCAGGGAGGAGGGGGCGCGGTGGAGGGTAATGAACACTGAAGCTTTCTTT
NA	TRBD1	TRBV7-9	TRBJ1-2	CASEWDREPRSYGYTF	TGTGCCAGCGAATGGGACAGGGAACCGCGGAGCTATGGCTACACCTTC
NA	TRBD1	TRBV7-9	TRBJ2-1	CASSSAPGQVLNNEQFF	TGTGCCAGCAGCTCCGCACCGGGACAGGTGCTAAACAATGAGCAGTTCTTC
NA	TRBD1	TRBV29-1	TRBJ1-2	CSVDGTGVGYGYTF	TGCAGCGTTGATGGGACAGGGGTGGGATATGGCTACACCTTC
NA	NA	TRBV7-6	TRBJ2-7	CASSFLTSGEEQYF	TGTGCCAGCAGCTTTTTAACGTCAGGGGAAGAGCAGTACTTC
few	TRBD2	TRBV19	TRBJ2-2	CASSPGIAGGSRTGELFF	TGTGCCAGTAGTCCCGGGATAGCGGGGGGCTCGAGAACCGGGGAGCTGTTTTTT
NA	NA	TRBV9	TRBJ2-7	CASSTTGNEQYF	TGTGCCAGCAGCACAACAGGGAACGAGCAGTACTTC
NA	TRBD1	TRBV5-1	TRBJ1-4	CASRMQGVNEKLFF	TGCGCCAGCAGAATGCAGGGGGTTAATGAAAAACTGTTTTTT
NA	NA	TRBV15	TRBJ2-7	CATRRPGHIDYEQYF	TGTGCCACCAGGCGCCCGGGACACATAGACTACGAGCAGTACTTC
few	TRBD1	TRBV19	TRBJ1-2	CASRPGTGARGGYTF	TGTGCCAGTAGGCCTGGGACAGGGGCTAGGGGTGGCTACACCTTC
once	TRBD1	TRBV5-1	TRBJ2-5	CASSFGTGVTETQYF	TGCGCCAGCAGCTTCGGGACAGGGGTTACGGAGACCCAGTACTTC
NA	TRBD1	TRBV2	TRBJ2-7	CASRTGGTYEQYF	TGTGCCAGCAGGACAGGGGGAACCTACGAGCAGTACTTC
NA	TRBD1	TRBV25-1	TRBJ1-2	CASSEDDRGGRYYGYTF	TGTGCCAGCAGTGAGGATGACAGGGGAGGTCGCTACTATGGCTACACCTTC
NA	NA	TRBV7-8	TRBJ1-4	CASSLGRGTNEKLFF	TGTGCCAGCAGCTTGGGGAGGGGTACTAATGAAAAACTGTTTTTT
once	NA	TRBV19	TRBJ1-2	CASSISHSPNYGYTF	TGTGCCAGTAGTATTTCGCACAGTCCTAACTATGGCTACACCTTC
few	NA	TRBV6-4	TRBJ2-1	CASSGTDNNEQFF	TGTGCCAGCAGTGGGACAGATAACAATGAGCAGTTCTTC
NA	NA	TRBV30	TRBJ2-7	CAWSVNRAYEQYF	TGTGCCTGGAGTGTGAACAGGGCCTACGAGCAGTACTTC
NA	NA	TRBV30	TRBJ2-7	CAWSPTGISYEQYF	TGTGCCTGGAGCCCCACAGGGATCTCCTACGAGCAGTACTTC
NA	TRBD1	TRBV12-3/TRBV12-4	TRBJ1-1	CASSFDRASEAFF	TGTGCCAGCAGTTTTGACAGGGCCTCTGAAGCTTTCTTT
NA	NA	TRBV30	TRBJ2-7	CAWGKGWPYEQYF	TGTGCCTGGGGAAAGGGGTGGCCCTACGAGCAGTACTTC
NA	NA	TRBV19	TRBJ1-1	CASIQGYGPNTEAFF	TGTGCCAGTATTCAGGGTTATGGTCCAAACACTGAAGCTTTCTTT